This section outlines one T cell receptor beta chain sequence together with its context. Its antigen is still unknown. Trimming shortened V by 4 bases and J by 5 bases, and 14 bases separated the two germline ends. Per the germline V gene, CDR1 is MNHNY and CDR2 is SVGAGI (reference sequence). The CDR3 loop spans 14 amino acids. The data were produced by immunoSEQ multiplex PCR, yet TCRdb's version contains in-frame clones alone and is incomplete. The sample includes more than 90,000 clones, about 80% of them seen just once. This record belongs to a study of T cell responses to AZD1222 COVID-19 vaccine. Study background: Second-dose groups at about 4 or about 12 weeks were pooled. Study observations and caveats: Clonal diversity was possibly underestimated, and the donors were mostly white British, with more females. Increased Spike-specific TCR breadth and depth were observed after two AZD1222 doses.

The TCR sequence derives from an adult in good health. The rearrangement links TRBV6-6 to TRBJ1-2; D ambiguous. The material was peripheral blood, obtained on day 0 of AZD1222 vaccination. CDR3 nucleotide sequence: TGTGCCAGCAGTTCCAACCTGGAGGGTTATGGCTACACCTTC. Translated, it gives CASSSNLEGYGYTF.